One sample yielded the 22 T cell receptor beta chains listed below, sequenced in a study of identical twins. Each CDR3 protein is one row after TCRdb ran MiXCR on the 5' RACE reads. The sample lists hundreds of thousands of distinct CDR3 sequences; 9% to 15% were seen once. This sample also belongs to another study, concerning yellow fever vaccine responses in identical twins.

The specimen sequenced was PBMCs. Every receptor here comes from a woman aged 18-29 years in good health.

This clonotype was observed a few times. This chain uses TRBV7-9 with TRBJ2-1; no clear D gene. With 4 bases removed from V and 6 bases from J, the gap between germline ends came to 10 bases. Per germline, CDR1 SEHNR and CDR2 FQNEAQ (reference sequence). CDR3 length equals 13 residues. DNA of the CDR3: TGTGCCAGCAGCTCGTCGATTGGCAATGAGCAGTTCTTC. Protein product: CASSSSIGNEQFF.

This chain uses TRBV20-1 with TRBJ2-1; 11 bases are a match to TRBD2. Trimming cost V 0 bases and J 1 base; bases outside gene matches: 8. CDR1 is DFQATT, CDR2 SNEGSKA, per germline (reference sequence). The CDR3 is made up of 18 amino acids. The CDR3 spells CSARDLTSGETSYNEQFF. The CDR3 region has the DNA TGCAGTGCTAGAGATCTGACTAGCGGGGAAACATCCTACAATGAGCAGTTCTTC.

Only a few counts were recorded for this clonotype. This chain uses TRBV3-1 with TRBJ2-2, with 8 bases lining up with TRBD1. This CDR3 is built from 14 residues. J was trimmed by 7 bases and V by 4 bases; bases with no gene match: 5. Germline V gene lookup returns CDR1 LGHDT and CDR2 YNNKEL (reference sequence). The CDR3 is CASSPLGQVGELFF. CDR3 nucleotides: TGTGCCAGCAGCCCCCTGGGACAGGTCGGGGAGCTGTTTTTT. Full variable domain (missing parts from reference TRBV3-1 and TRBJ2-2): DTAVSQTPKYLVTQMGNDKSIKCEQNLGHDTMYWYKQDSKKFLKIMFSYNNKELIINETVPNRFSPKSPDKAHLNLHINSLELGDSAVYFCASSPLGQVGELFFGEGSRLTVL.

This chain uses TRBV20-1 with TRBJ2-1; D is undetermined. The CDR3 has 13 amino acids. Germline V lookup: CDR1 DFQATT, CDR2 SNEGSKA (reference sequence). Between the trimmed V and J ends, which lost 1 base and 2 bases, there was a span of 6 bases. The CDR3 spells CSARAEPYNEQFF. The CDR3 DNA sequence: TGCAGTGCTAGAGCGGAACCCTACAATGAGCAGTTCTTC.

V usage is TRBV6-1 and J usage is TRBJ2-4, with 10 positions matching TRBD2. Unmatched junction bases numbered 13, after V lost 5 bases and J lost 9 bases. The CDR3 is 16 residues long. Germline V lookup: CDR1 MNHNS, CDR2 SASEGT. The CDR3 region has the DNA TGTGCCAGCAGTCCCCGGACTAGCGGCCCCTCCGGCATTCAGTACTTC. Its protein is CASSPRTSGPSGIQYF.

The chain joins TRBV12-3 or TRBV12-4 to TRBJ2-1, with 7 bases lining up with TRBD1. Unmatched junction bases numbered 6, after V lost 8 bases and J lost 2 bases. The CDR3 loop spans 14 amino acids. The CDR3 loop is CASVGTETYNEQFF. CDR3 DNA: TGTGCCAGCGTCGGGACAGAGACCTACAATGAGCAGTTCTTC.

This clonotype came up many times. The CDR3, as DNA: TGTGCCAGCAACCGGGATGGAAACACCATATATTTT. It encodes CASNRDGNTIYF. The gene calls are TRBV7-9 and TRBJ1-3; D not certain. V was cut by 7 bases and J by 3 bases, with 7 bases left in between. CDR1 SEHNR and CDR2 FQNEAQ come from the germline V gene (reference sequence). The CDR3 extends over 12 amino acids.

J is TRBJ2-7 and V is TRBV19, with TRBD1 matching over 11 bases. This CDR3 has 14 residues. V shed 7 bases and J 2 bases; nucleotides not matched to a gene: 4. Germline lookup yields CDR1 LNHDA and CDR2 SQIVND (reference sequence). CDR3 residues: CASIGQGATYEQYF. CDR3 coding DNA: TGTGCCAGTATAGGACAGGGGGCCACCTACGAGCAGTACTTC.

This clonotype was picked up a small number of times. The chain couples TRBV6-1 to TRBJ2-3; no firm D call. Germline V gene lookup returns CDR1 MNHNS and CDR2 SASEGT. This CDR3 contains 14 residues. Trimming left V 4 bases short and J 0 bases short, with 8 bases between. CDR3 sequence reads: CASSGVQSTDTQYF. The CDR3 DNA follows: TGTGCCAGCAGTGGGGTGCAAAGCACAGATACGCAGTATTTT.

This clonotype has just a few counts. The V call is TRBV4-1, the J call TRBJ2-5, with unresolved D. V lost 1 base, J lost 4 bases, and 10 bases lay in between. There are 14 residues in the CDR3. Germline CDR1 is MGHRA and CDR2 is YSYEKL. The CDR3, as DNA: TGCGCCAGCAGCCAAGGGCAGGCAAGAGAGACCCAGTACTTC. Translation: CASSQGQARETQYF.

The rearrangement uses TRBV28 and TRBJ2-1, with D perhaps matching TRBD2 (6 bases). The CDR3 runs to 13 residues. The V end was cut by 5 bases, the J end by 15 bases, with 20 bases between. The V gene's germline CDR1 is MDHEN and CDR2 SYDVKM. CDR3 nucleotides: TGTGCCAGCAGTGATCGGGGGACCGTCCTAGGGTTCTTC. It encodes CASSDRGTVLGFF.

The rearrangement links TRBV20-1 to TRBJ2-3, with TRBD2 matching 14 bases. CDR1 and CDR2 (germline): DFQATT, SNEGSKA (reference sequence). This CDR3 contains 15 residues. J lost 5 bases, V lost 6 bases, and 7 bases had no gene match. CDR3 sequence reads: CSALGLAGGLDTQYF. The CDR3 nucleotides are TGCAGTGCCCTTGGACTAGCGGGGGGCCTAGATACGCAGTATTTT.

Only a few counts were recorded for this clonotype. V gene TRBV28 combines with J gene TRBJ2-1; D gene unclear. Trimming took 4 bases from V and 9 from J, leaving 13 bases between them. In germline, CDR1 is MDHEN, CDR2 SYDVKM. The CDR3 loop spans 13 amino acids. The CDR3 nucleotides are TGTGCCAGCAGTTCCCAACAAGTACTTGAGCAGTTCTTC. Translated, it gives CASSSQQVLEQFF.

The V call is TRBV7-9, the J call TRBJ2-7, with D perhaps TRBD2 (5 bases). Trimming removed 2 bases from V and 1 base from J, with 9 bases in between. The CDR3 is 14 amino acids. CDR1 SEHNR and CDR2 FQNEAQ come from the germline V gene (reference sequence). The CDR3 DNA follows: TGTGCCAGCAGCTTAAGAGGGCAGTCCTACGAGCAGTACTTC. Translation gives CASSLRGQSYEQYF.

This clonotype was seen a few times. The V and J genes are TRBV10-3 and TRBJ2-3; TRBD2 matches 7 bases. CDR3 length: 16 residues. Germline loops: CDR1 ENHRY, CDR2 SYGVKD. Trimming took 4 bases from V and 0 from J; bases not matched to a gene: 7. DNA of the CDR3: TGTGCCATCAGTGGGGGGGGTAGCAGAAGCACAGATACGCAGTATTTT. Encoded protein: CAISGGGSRSTDTQYF.

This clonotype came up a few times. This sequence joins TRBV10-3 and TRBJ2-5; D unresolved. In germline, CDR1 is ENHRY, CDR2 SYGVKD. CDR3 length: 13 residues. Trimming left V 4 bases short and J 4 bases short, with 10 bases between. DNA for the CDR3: TGTGCCATCAGTGGGAATAACCCAGAGACCCAGTACTTC. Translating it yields CAISGNNPETQYF.

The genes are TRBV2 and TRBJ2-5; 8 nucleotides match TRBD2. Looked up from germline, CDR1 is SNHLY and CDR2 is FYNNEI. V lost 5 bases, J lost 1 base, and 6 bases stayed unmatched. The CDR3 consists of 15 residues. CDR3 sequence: CASSLAGPPQETQYF. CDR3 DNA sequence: TGTGCCAGCAGTTTAGCGGGGCCTCCCCAAGAGACCCAGTACTTC.

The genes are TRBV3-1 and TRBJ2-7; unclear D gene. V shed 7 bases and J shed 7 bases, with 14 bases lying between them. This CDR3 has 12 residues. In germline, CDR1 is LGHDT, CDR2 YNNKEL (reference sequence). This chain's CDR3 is CASNIRPWEQYF. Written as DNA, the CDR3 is TGTGCCAGCAACATTCGGCCGTGGGAGCAGTACTTC.

The CDR3 coding sequence is TGTGCTAGTGGGCCGGGACAGGGCTCACCCCTCCACTTT. Residues: CASGPGQGSPLHF. The chain couples TRBV12-5 to TRBJ1-6; 9 bases line up with TRBD1. Germline CDR1 reads LGHNT; CDR2 reads FRNRAP. The CDR3 covers 13 residues. Trimming took 6 bases from V and 10 from J; bases not matched to a gene: 4.

CDR3 DNA sequence: TGCGCCAGCAGCCTATTGTTTTGGGACATAGGTTCCTACGAGCAGTACTTC. Translation gives CASSLLFWDIGSYEQYF. The chain has TRBV4-1 and TRBJ2-7; tentative D call: TRBD1 (6 bases). The V gene lost 4 bases and the J gene lost 1 base, with 20 bases spanning the gap. The CDR3 length is 17 residues. In germline, CDR1 is MGHRA, CDR2 YSYEKL.

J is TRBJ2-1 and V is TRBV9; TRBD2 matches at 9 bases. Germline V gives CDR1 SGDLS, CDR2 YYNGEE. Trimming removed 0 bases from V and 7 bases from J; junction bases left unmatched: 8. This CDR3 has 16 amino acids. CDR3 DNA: TGTGCCAGCAGCGTAGACTTCCTAGCGGGGCCAAATGAGCAGTTCTTC. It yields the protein CASSVDFLAGPNEQFF.

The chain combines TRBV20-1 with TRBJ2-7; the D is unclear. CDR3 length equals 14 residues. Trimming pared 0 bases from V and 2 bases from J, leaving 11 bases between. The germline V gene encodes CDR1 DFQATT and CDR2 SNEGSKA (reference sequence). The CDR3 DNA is TGCAGTGCTAGAGATCTTGAGAGTCCCTACGAGCAGTACTTC. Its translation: CSARDLESPYEQYF.